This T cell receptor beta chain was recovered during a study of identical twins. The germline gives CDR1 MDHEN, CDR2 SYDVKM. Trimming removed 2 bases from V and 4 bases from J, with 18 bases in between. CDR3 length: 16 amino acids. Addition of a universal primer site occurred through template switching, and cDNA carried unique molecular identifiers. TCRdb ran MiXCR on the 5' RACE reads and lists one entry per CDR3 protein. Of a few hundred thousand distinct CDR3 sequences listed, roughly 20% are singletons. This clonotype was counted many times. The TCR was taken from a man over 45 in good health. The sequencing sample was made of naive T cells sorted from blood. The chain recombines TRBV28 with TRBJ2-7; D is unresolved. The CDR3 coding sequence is TGTGCCAGCAGTTTAGGCCCCCGAAGGTATATATACGAGCAGTACTTC. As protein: CASSLGPRRYIYEQYF. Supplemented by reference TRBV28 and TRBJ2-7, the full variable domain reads DVKVTQSSRYLVKRTGEKVFLECVQDMDHENMFWYRQDPGLGLRLIYFSYDVKMKEKGDIPEGYSVSREKKERFSLILESASTNQTSMYLCASSLGPRRYIYEQYFGPGTRLTVT.